This TCR beta chain was captured by sequencing in a study of shared clonotypes between healthy human individuals. Comments on this clone: The antigen remains undetermined.

Regarding the study as a whole: Among donors, clonotype sharing was expected to be affected by sequencing depth.

The data were produced by immunoSEQ multiplex PCR, yet TCRdb's version contains in-frame clones alone and is incomplete. The sample holds fewer than 3 million clones; roughly 90% are singletons and the top ten take 0.37%. The CDR3 covers 16 residues. V lost 3 bases to trimming and J lost 6 bases; unmatched junction nucleotides: 11. Germline CDR1 reads SGDLS; CDR2 reads YYNGEE. Sequencing was performed on naive CD4+ T cells from PBMCs. Subset described: CD45RA+ positively selected. The origin of this receptor is a man aged 18 to 29 in good health. Some clones in this sample may be carry-over from other donors' samples. The rearrangement links TRBV9 to TRBJ2-3, with 9 nucleotides matching TRBD2. The CDR3 bases are TGTGCCAGCAGCGCCTTCATAGCGGGAGCGGGGGATACGCAGTATTTT. This codes for CASSAFIAGAGDTQYF. Full variable domain (outside the CDR3, taken from reference TRBV9 and TRBJ2-3): DSGVTQTPKHLITATGQRVTLRCSPRSGDLSVYWYQQSLDQGLQFLIQYYNGEERAKGNILERFSAQQFPDLHSELNLSSLELGDSALYFCASSAFIAGAGDTQYFGPGTRLTVL.